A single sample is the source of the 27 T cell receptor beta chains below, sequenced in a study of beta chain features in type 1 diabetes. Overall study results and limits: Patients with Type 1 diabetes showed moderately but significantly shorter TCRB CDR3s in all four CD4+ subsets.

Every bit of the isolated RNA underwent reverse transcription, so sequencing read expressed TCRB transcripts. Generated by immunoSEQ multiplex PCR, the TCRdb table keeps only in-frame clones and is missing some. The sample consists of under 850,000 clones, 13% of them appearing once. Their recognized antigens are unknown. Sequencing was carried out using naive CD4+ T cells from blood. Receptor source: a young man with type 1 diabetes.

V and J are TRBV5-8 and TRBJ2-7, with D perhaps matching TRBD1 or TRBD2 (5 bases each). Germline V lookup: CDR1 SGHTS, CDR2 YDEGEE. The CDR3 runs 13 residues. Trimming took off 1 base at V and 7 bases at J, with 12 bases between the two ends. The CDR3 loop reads CASSLMGVLEQYF. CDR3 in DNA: TGTGCCAGCAGCTTGATGGGGGTGCTTGAGCAGTACTTC.

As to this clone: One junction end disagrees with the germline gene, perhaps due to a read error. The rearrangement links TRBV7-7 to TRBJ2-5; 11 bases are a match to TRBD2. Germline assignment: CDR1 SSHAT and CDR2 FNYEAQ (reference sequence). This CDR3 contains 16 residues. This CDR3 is CASSVSGTSGRETQYF. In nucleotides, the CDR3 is TGTGCTAGCAGCGTCTCCGGGACTAGCGGCCGGGAGACCCAGTACTTC. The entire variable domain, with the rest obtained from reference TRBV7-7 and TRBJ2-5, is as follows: GAGVSQSPRYKVTKRGQDVTLRCDPISSHATLYWYQQALGQGPEFLTYFNYEAQPDKSGLPSDRFSAERPEGSISTLTIQRTEQRDSAMYRCASSVSGTSGRETQYFGPGTRLLVL.

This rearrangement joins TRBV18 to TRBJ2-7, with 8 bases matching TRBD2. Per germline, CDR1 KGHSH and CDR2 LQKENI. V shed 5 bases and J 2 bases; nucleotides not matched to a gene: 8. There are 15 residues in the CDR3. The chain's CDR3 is CASSTRTGGAYEQYF. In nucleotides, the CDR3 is TGTGCCAGCTCAACGAGGACGGGGGGGGCCTACGAGCAGTACTTC.

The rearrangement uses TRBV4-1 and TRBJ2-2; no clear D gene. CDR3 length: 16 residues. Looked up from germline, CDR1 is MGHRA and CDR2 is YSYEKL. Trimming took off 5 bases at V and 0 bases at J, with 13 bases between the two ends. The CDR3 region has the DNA TGCGCCAGCAGCAGGTATCTGGAGACGAACACCGGGGAGCTGTTTTTT. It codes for CASSRYLETNTGELFF.

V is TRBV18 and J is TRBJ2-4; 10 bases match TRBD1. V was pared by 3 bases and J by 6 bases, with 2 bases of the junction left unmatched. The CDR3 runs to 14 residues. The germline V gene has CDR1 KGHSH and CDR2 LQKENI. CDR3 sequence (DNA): TGTGCCAGCTCACCCGGGACAGGGGCAAACATTCAGTACTTC. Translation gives CASSPGTGANIQYF. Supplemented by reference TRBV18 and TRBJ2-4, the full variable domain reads NAGVMQNPRHLVRRRGQEARLRCSPMKGHSHVYWYRQLPEEGLKFMVYLQKENIIDESGMPKERFSAEFPKEGPSILRIQQVVRGDSAAYFCASSPGTGANIQYFGAGTRLSVL.

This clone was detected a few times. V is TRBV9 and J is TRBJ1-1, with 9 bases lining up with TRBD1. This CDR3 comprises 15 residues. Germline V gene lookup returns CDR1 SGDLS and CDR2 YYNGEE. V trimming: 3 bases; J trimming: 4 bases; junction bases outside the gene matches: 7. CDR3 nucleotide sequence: TGTGCCAGCAGCGCGCACAGGGGGCTGGGCACTGAAGCTTTCTTT. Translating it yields CASSAHRGLGTEAFF.

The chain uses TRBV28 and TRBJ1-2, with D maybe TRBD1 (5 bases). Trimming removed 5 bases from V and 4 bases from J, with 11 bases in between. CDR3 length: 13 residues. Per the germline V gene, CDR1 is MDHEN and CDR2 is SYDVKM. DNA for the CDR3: TGTGCCAGCAGTACCCGGGACGCCTATGGCTACACCTTC. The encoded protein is CASSTRDAYGYTF.

The DNA of the CDR3 is TGTGCCATCAGACGGGGACTGGGACGGGCAGATACGCAGTATTTT. Residues: CAIRRGLGRADTQYF. The V call is TRBV10-3, the J call TRBJ2-3, with D maybe TRBD2 (6 bases). Looked up from germline, CDR1 is ENHRY and CDR2 is SYGVKD. The germline V and J ends were trimmed by 6 bases and 4 bases, with 17 bases remaining between them. The CDR3 sequence is 15 residues long.

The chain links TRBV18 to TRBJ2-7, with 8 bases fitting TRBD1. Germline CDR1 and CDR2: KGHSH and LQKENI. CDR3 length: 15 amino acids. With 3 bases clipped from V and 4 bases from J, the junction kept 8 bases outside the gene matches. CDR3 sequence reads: CASSPTLTGEYEQYF. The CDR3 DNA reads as TGTGCCAGCTCACCCACCTTGACAGGGGAATACGAGCAGTACTTC. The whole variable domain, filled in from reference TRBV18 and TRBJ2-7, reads NAGVMQNPRHLVRRRGQEARLRCSPMKGHSHVYWYRQLPEEGLKFMVYLQKENIIDESGMPKERFSAEFPKEGPSILRIQQVVRGDSAAYFCASSPTLTGEYEQYFGPGTRLTVT.

The CDR3 loop is CASSEYNRDSFF. The CDR3, as DNA: TGTGCCAGCAGTGAATACAACAGGGATTCTTTCTTC. V usage is TRBV6-1 and J usage is TRBJ2-1, with a possible D match to TRBD1 (6 bases). Germline values: CDR1 MNHNS, CDR2 SASEGT. The length of the CDR3 is 12 residues. Trimming stripped 2 bases from V and 16 bases from J, with 15 bases between.

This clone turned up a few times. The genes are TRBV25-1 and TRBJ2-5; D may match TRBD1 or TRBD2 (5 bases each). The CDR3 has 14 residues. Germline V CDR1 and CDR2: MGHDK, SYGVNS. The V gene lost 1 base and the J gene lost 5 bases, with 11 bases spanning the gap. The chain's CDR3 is CASSEWGKVETQYF. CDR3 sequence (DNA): TGTGCCAGCAGTGAATGGGGGAAAGTGGAGACCCAGTACTTC. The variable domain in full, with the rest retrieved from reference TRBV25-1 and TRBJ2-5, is EADIYQTPRYLVIGTGKKITLECSQTMGHDKMYWYQQDPGMELHLIHYSYGVNSTEKGDLSSESTVSRIRTEHFPLTLESARPSHTSQYLCASSEWGKVETQYFGPGTRLLVL.

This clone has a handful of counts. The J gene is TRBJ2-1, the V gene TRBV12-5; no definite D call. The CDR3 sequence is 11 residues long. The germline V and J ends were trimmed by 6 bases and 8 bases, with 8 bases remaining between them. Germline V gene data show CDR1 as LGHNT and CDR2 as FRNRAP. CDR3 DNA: TGTGCTAGTGGGTTGCTCGATGAGCAGTTCTTC. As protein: CASGLLDEQFF.

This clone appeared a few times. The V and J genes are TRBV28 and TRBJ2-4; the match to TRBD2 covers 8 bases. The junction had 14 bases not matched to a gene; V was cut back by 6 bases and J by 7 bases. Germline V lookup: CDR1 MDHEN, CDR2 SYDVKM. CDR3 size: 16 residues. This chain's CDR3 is CASSLPGTSKVNIQYF. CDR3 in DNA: TGTGCCAGCAGCCTACCCGGGACTAGTAAAGTCAACATTCAGTACTTC.

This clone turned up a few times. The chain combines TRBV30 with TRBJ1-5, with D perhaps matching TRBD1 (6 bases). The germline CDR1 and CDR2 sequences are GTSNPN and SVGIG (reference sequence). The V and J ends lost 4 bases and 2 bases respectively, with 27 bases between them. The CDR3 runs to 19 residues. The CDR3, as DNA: TGTGCCTGGACCCCCAGGGGACCTAAAGATGGCTCTGGCAATCAGCCCCAGCATTTT. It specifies CAWTPRGPKDGSGNQPQHF.

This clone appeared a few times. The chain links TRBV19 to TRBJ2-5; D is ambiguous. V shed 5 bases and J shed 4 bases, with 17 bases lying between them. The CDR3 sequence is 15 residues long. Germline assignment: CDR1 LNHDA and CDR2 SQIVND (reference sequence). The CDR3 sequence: CASSPQLVPGETQYF. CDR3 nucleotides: TGTGCCAGTAGTCCTCAATTGGTCCCCGGAGAGACCCAGTACTTC.

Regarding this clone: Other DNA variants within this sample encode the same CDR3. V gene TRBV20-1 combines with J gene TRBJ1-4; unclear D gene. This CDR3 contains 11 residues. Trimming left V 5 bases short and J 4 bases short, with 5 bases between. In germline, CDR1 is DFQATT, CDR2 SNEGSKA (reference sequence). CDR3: CSARLNEKLFF. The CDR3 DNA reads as TGCAGTGCTCGACTTAATGAAAAACTGTTTTTT.

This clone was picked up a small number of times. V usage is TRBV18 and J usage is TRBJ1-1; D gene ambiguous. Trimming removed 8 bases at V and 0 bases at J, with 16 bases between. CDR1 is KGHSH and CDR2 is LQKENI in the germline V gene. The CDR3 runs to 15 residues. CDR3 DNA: TGTGCCAGCGCGAGGATGGGCCGGGTGAACACTGAAGCTTTCTTT. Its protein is CASARMGRVNTEAFF.

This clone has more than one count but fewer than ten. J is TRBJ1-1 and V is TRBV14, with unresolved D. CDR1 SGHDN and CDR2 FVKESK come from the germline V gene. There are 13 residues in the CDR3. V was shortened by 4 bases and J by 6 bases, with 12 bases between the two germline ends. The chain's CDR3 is CASSPSRFAEAFF. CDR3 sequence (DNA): TGTGCCAGCAGCCCCTCGCGGTTCGCTGAAGCTTTCTTT. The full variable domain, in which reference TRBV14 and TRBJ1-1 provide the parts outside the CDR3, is EAGVTQFPSHSVIEKGQTVTLRCDPISGHDNLYWYRRVMGKEIKFLLHFVKESKQDESGMPNNRFLAERTGGTYSTLKVQPAELEDSGVYFCASSPSRFAEAFFGQGTRLTVV.

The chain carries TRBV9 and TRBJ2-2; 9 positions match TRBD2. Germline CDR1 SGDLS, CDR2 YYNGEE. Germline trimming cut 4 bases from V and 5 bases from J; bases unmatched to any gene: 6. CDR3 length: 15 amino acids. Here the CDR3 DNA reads TGTGCCAGCAGCTCTAGGACTAGCGATACCGGGGAGCTGTTTTTT. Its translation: CASSSRTSDTGELFF.

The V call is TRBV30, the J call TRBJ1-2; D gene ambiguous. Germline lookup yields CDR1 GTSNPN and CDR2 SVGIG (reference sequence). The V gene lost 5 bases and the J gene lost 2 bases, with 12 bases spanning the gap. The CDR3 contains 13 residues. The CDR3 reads CAWQNRVNYGYTF. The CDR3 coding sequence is TGTGCCTGGCAAAATCGGGTAAACTATGGCTACACCTTC.

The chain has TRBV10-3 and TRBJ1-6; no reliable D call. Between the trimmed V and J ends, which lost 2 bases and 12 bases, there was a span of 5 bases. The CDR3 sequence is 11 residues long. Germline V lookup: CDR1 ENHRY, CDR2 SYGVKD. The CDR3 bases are TGTGCCATCAGTGAGGGCCTACCCCTCCACTTT. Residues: CAISEGLPLHF.

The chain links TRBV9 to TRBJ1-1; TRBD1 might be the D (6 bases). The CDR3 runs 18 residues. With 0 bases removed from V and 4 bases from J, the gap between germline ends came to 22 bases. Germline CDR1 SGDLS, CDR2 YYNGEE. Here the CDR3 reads CASSVGVDGGAGGTEAFF. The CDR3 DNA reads TGTGCCAGCAGCGTAGGGGTCGACGGGGGCGCTGGGGGCACTGAAGCTTTCTTT.

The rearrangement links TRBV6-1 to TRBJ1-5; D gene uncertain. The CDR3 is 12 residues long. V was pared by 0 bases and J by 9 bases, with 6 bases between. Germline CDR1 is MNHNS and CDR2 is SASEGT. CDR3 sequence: CASSEAPAPQHF. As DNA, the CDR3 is TGTGCCAGCAGTGAAGCGCCGGCGCCCCAGCATTTT.

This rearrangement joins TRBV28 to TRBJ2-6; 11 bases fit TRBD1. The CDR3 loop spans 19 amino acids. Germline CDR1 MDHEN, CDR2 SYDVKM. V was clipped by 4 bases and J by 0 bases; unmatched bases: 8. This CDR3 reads CASSWGQGVAYSGANVLTF. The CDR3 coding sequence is TGTGCCAGCAGTTGGGGACAGGGGGTCGCCTACTCTGGGGCCAACGTCCTGACTTTC.

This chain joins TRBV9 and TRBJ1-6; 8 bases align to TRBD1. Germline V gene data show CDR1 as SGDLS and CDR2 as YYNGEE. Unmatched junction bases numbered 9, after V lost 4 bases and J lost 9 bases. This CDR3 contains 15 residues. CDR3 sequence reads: CASSPGQGVASPLHF. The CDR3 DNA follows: TGTGCCAGCAGCCCCGGACAGGGAGTTGCTTCACCCCTCCACTTT. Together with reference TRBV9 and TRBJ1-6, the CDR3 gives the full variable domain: DSGVTQTPKHLITATGQRVTLRCSPRSGDLSVYWYQQSLDQGLQFLIQYYNGEERAKGNILERFSAQQFPDLHSELNLSSLELGDSALYFCASSPGQGVASPLHFGNGTRLTVT.

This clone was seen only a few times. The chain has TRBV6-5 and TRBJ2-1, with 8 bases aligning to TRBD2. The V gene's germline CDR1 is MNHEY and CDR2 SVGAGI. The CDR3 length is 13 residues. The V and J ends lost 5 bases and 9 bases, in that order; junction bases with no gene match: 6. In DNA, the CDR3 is TGTGCCAGCAGTAATAGCGGGGCGGGTGAGCAGTTCTTC. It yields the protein CASSNSGAGEQFF.

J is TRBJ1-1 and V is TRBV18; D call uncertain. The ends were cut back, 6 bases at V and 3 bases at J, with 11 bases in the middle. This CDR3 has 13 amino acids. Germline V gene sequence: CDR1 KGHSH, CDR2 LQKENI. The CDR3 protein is CASSRTEYTEAFF. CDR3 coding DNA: TGTGCCAGCTCCCGGACGGAATACACTGAAGCTTTCTTT.